This TCR beta chain is drawn from a study of blood T cells in healthy people across ages. This clonotype was counted a few times. For the second PCR, which ran for roughly 7 to 11 cycles, a sample-barcoded 5' primer and a J-beta primer mix were used. Every cDNA molecule carried a tag from a template-switch adaptor bearing 12 random nucleotides. TCRdb recomputed calls from the 5' RACE reads with MiXCR, one row per CDR3 protein. The top ten clones hold around 10% of a sample with roughly 1.7 million distinct CDR3 sequences, 30% to 35% of them seen once. The TCR sequence derives from a woman aged 30 to 39 in good health. The sample consisted of blood.

The CDR3 loop is CASSVAPSGASGANVLTF. The DNA for the CDR3 is TGTGCCAGCAGCGTAGCCCCCTCGGGGGCGTCAGGGGCCAACGTCCTGACTTTC. V is TRBV9 and J is TRBJ2-6; D may correspond to TRBD1 or TRBD2 (6 bases each). The CDR3 is 18 residues long. The germline CDR1 and CDR2 sequences are SGDLS and YYNGEE. V lost 0 bases, J lost 4 bases, and 17 bases lay in between. Full variable domain (remainder filled in from reference TRBV9 and TRBJ2-6): DSGVTQTPKHLITATGQRVTLRCSPRSGDLSVYWYQQSLDQGLQFLIQYYNGEERAKGNILERFSAQQFPDLHSELNLSSLELGDSALYFCASSVAPSGASGANVLTFGAGSRLTVL.